These 8 T cell receptor beta chains originate from one sample sequenced in a study of blood T cells in healthy people across ages. Then a second PCR, running roughly 6 to 11 cycles, was carried out with a sample-barcoded 5' primer and a J-beta primer mix. TCRdb passed the 5' RACE reads through MiXCR, listing each CDR3 protein once. The sample has approximately 800,000 distinct CDR3 sequences, about 55% seen once. The specimen sequenced was blood. The source of these receptors is a man older than 75 in good health.

The chain employs TRBV7-2 and TRBJ2-5, with 7 bases aligning to TRBD2. Germline V gives CDR1 SGHTA, CDR2 FQGNSA. V lost 6 bases to trimming and J lost 2 bases; unmatched junction nucleotides: 12. This CDR3 contains 16 residues. In DNA form, the CDR3 reads TGTGCCAGCAGTACTAGCGCCCGGCCGCCTCAAGAGACCCAGTACTTC. This translates into CASSTSARPPQETQYF.

The table lists this clonotype with a few counts. The rearrangement joins TRBV4-1 to TRBJ2-5, with 14 nucleotides matching TRBD2. The CDR3 sequence is 16 residues long. Germline trimming cut 3 bases from V and 4 bases from J; bases unmatched to any gene: 4. The germline gives CDR1 MGHRA, CDR2 YSYEKL. The CDR3 protein is CASSQGTSGSTETQYF. In DNA form, the CDR3 reads TGCGCCAGCAGCCAGGGGACTAGCGGGAGCACAGAGACCCAGTACTTC.

This clonotype was found a few times. The CDR3 here is CASSLGDGLAGDFKFADTQYF. CDR3 nucleotide sequence: TGTGCCAGCAGTTTAGGGGACGGGCTAGCGGGAGATTTTAAATTCGCAGATACGCAGTATTTT. The chain joins TRBV12-3 or TRBV12-4 to TRBJ2-3; 10 nucleotides line up with TRBD2. The length of the CDR3 is 21 residues. With 1 base clipped from V and 4 bases from J, the junction kept 20 bases outside the gene matches.

This sequence joins TRBV5-1 and TRBJ1-1; no clear D. CDR3 length equals 15 residues. V was shortened by 0 bases and J by 1 base, with 10 bases between the two germline ends. Germline CDR1 and CDR2: SGHRS and YFSETQ. CDR3 nucleotide sequence: TGCGCCAGCAGCTTGGAGCCACACTCGAACACTGAAGCTTTCTTT. Protein product: CASSLEPHSNTEAFF.

This clonotype has only a few counts. The V gene is TRBV20-1, the J gene TRBJ2-7; 10 bases map to TRBD2. V gave up 6 bases and J gave up 1 base; unmatched junction bases: 6. The CDR3 is made up of 14 amino acids. Per germline, CDR1 DFQATT and CDR2 SNEGSKA (reference sequence). The CDR3 DNA sequence: TGCAGTGCAGTAAGGACTAGCGGATCCTACGAGCAGTACTTC. Translating it yields CSAVRTSGSYEQYF.

The chain uses TRBV7-9 and TRBJ2-6; no clear D gene. This CDR3 is 17 amino acids long. Germline loops: CDR1 SEHNR, CDR2 FQNEAQ (reference sequence). Trimming left V 5 bases short and J 0 bases short, with 14 bases between. The CDR3 DNA sequence: TGTGCCAGCAGCCTCAAAGAGGACGGCTCTGGGGCCAACGTCCTGACTTTC. Its protein product is CASSLKEDGSGANVLTF.

Points on this clonotype: This sequence may be a read error, since a much larger clone differs from it by one base. The V call is TRBV20-1, the J call TRBJ2-5, with TRBD2 matching over 12 bases. CDR1 and CDR2 from the germline V gene are DFQATT and SNEGSKA (reference sequence). The CDR3 runs 17 residues. V lost 5 bases to trimming and J lost 11 bases; unmatched junction nucleotides: 21. CDR3 loop: CSAERSLAGGPHNEQYF. The CDR3 nucleotides are TGCAGTGCTGAGAGAAGCCTAGCGGGAGGGCCCCACAATGAGCAGTACTTC.

The genes are TRBV29-1 and TRBJ2-3; D may be TRBD2 (6 bases). This CDR3 is built from 13 residues. V shed 7 bases and J shed 3 bases, with 14 bases lying between them. CDR1 SQVTM and CDR2 ANQGSEA come from the germline V gene. In DNA, the CDR3 is TGCAGCGGTAACACCGGGGGAACAGATACGCAGTATTTT. Its protein is CSGNTGGTDTQYF.